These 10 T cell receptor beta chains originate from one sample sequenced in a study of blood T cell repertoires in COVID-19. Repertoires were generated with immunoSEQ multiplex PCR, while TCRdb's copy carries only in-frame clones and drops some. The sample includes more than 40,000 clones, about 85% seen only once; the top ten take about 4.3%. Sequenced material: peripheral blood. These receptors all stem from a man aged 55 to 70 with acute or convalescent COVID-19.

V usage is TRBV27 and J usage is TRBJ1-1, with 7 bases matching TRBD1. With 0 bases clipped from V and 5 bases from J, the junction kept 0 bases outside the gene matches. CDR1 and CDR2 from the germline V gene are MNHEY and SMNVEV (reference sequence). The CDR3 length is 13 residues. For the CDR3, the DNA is TGTGCCAGCAGTTTATCGACAGGGACTGAAGCTTTCTTT. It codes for CASSLSTGTEAFF.

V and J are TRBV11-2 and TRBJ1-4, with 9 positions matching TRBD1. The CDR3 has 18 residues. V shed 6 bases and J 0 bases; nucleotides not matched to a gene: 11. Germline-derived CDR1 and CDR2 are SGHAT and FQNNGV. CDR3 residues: CASRPGQGYSATNEKLFF. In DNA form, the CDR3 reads TGTGCCAGCAGACCGGGACAGGGATATTCTGCAACTAATGAAAAACTGTTTTTT. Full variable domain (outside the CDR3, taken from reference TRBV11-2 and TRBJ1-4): EAGVAQSPRYKIIEKRQSVAFWCNPISGHATLYWYQQILGQGPKLLIQFQNNGVVDDSQLPKDRFSAERLKGVDSTLKIQPAKLEDSAVYLCASRPGQGYSATNEKLFFGSGTQLSVL.

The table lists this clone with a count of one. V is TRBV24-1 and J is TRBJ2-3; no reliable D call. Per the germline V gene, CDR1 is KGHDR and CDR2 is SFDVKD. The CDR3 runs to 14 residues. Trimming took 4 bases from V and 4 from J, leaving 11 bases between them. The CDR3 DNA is TGTGCCACCAGTGACACCCCGGGTTCAGATACGCAGTATTTT. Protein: CATSDTPGSDTQYF.

The DNA of the CDR3 is TGTGCCATCAGGGATAGCGGAACGGACAATGAGCAGTTCTTC. Translating it yields CAIRDSGTDNEQFF. V and J are TRBV10-3 and TRBJ2-1, with a possible D match to TRBD2 (6 bases). Trimming pared 6 bases from V and 5 bases from J, leaving 14 bases between. Germline CDR1 and CDR2: ENHRY and SYGVKD. The CDR3 has 14 amino acids.

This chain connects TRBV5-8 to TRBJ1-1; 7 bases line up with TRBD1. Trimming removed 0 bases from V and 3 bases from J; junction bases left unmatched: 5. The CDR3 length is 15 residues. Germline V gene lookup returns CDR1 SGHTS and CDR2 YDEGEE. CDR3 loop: CASSLEGARDTEAFF. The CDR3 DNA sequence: TGTGCCAGCAGCTTGGAGGGGGCTCGGGACACTGAAGCTTTCTTT.

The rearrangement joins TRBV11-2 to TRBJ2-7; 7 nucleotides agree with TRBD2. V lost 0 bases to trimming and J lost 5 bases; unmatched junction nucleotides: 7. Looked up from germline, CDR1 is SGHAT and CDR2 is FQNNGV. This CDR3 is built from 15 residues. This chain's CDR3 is CASSLDGGGFDEQYF. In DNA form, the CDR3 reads TGTGCCAGCAGCTTAGATGGGGGAGGGTTCGACGAGCAGTACTTC.

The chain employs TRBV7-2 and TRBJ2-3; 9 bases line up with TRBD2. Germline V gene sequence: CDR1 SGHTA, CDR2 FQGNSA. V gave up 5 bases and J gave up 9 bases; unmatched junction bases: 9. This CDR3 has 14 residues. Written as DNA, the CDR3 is TGTGCCAGCAGCCCCCGGACTAGCGTGGGAACGCAGTATTTT. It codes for CASSPRTSVGTQYF.

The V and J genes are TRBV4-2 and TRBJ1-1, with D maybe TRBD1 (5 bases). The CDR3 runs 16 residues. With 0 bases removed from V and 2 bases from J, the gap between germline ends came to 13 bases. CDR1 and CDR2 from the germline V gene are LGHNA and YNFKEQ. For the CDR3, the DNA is TGTGCCAGCAGCCAAGACGGGGGGGAGGGTAACACTGAAGCTTTCTTT. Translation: CASSQDGGEGNTEAFF.

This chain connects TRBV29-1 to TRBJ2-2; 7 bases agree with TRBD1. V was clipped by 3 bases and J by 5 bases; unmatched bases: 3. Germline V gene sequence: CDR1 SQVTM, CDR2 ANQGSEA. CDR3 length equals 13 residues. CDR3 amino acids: CSVDRGRTGELFF. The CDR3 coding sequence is TGCAGCGTTGACAGGGGGAGAACCGGGGAGCTGTTTTTT.

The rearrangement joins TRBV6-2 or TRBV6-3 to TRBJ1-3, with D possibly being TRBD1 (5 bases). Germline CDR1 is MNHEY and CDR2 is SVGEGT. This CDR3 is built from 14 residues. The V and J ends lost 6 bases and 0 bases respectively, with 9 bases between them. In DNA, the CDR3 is TGTGCCAGCAGCACGGGACTCTCTGGAAACACCATATATTTT. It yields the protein CASSTGLSGNTIYF.